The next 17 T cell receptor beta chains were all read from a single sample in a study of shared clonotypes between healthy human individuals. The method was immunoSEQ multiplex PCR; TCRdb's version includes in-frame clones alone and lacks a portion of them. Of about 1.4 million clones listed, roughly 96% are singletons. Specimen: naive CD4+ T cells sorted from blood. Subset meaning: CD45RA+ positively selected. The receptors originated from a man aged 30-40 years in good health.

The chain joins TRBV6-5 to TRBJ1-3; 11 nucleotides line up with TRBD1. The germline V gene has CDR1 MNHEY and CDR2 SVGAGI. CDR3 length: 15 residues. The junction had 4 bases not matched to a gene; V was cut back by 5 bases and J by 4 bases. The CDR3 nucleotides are TGTGCCAGCAGTCAGGACAGGGGGCAAGGAAACACCATATATTTT. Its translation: CASSQDRGQGNTIYF.

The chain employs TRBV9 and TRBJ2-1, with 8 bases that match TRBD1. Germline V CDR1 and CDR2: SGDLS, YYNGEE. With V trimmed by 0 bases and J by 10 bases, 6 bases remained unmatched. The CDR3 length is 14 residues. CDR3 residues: CASSVGQGAREQFF. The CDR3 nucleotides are TGTGCCAGCAGCGTAGGTCAGGGGGCGCGGGAGCAGTTCTTC. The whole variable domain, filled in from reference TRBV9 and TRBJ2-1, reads DSGVTQTPKHLITATGQRVTLRCSPRSGDLSVYWYQQSLDQGLQFLIQYYNGEERAKGNILERFSAQQFPDLHSELNLSSLELGDSALYFCASSVGQGAREQFFGPGTRLTVL.

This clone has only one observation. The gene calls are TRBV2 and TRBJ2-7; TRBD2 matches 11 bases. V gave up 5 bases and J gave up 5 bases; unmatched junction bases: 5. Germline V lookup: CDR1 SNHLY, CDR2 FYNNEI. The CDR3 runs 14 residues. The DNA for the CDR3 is TGTGCCAGCAGTCGGACTAGCGGGCCCAACGAGCAGTACTTC. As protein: CASSRTSGPNEQYF.

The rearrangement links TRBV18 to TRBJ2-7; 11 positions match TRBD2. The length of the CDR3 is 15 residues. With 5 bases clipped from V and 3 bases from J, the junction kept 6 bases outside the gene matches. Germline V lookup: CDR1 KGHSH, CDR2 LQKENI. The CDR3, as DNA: TGTGCCAGCTCAGCGACTAGCGGGACGGTCTACGAGCAGTACTTC. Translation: CASSATSGTVYEQYF.

CDR3: CASSSLAGAPDTQYF. DNA of the CDR3: TGTGCCAGCAGTTCCTTAGCGGGAGCTCCAGATACGCAGTATTTT. The chain couples TRBV27 to TRBJ2-3; 9 bases agree with TRBD2. Germline CDR1 MNHEY, CDR2 SMNVEV (reference sequence). The CDR3 length is 15 residues. Trimming at V came to 4 bases and at J to 4 bases, leaving 6 bases not matched to a gene.

Here the CDR3 reads CSVGRSGNEQFF. CDR3 DNA sequence: TGCAGCGTTGGACGCTCAGGGAATGAGCAGTTCTTC. The J gene is TRBJ2-1, the V gene TRBV29-1; TRBD1 is a possible D gene (5 bases). Trimming took 4 bases from V and 7 from J, leaving 11 bases between them. The CDR3 consists of 12 residues. Germline-derived CDR1 and CDR2 are SQVTM and ANQGSEA.

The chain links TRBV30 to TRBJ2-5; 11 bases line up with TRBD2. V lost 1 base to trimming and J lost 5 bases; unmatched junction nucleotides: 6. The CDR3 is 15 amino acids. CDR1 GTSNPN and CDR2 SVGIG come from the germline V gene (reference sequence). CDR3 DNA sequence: TGTGCCTGGAGTGCACTAGCGGGAGAGGGGGAGACCCAGTACTTC. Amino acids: CAWSALAGEGETQYF.

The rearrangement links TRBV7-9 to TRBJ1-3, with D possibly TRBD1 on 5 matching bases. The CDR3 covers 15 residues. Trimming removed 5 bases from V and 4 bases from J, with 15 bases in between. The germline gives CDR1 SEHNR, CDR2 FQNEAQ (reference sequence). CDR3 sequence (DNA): TGTGCCAGCAGCCCTCCGGGGAGGGGCGGAAACACCATATATTTT. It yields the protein CASSPPGRGGNTIYF.

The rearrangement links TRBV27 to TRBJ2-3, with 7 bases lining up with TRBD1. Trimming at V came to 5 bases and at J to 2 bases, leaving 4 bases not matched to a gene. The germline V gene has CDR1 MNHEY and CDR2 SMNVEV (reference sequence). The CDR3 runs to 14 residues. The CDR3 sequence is CASSTGVYTDTQYF. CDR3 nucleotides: TGTGCCAGCAGTACAGGGGTTTACACAGATACGCAGTATTTT.

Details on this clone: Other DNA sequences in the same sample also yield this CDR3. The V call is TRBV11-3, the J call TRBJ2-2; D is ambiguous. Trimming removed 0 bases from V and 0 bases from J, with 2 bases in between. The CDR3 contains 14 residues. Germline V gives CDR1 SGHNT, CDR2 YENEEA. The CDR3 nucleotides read TGTGCCAGCAGCTTAGATCCGAACACCGGGGAGCTGTTTTTT. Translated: CASSLDPNTGELFF.

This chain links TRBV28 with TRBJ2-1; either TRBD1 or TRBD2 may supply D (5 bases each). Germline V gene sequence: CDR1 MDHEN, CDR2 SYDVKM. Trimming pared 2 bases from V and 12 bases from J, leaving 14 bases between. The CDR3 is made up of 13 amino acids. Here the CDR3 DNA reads TGTGCCAGCAGTTTAAGGGTGGGGGAGTGGCAGTTCTTC. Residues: CASSLRVGEWQFF.

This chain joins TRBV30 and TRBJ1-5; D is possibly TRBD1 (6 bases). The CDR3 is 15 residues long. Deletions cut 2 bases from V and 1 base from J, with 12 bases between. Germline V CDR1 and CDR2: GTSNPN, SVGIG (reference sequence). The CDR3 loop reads CAWSTTGMSNQPQHF. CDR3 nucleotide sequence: TGTGCCTGGAGTACGACAGGAATGAGCAATCAGCCCCAGCATTTT.

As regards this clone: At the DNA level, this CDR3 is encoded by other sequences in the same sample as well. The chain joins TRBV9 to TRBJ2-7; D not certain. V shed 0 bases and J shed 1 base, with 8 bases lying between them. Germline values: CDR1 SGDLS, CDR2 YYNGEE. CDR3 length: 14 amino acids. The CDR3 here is CASSVGGQSYEQYF. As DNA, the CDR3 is TGTGCCAGCAGCGTAGGAGGTCAGTCCTACGAGCAGTACTTC.

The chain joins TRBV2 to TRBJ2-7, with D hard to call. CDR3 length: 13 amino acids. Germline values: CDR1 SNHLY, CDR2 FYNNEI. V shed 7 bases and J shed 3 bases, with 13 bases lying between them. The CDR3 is CASNIRPYYEQYF. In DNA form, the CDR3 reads TGTGCCAGCAACATAAGGCCCTACTACGAGCAGTACTTC.

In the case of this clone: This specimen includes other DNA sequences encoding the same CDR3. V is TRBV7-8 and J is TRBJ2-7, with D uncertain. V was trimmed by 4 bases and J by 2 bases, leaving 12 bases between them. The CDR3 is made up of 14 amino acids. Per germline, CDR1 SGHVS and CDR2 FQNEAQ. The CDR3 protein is CASSSSSGAYEQYF. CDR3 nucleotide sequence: TGTGCCAGCAGCTCCTCCTCGGGCGCCTACGAGCAGTACTTC. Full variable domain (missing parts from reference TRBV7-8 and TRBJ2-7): GAGVSQSPRYKVAKRGQDVALRCDPISGHVSLFWYQQALGQGPEFLTYFQNEAQLDKSGLPSDRFFAERPEGSVSTLKIQRTQQEDSAVYLCASSSSSGAYEQYFGPGTRLTVT.

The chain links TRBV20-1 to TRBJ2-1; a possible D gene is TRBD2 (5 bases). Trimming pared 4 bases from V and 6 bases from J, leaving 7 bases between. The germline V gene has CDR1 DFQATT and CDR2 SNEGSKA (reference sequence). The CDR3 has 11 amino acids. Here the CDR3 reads CSATTSNEQFF. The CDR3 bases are TGCAGTGCTACCACTAGCAATGAGCAGTTCTTC.

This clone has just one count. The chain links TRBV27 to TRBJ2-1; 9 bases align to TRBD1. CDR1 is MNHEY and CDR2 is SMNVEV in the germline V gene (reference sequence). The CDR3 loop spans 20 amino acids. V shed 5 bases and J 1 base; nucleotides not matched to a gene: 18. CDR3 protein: CASSLLWDRVVGRSYNEQFF. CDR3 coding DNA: TGTGCCAGCAGTCTACTCTGGGACAGGGTCGTGGGGAGGTCCTACAATGAGCAGTTCTTC.